The entry that follows covers one T cell receptor (beta chain) sequence. Germline CDR1 GTSNPN, CDR2 SVGIG (reference sequence). The J segment lost 4 bases and the V segment lost 1 base, leaving 12 bases of the junction unmatched. The CDR3 sequence is 16 residues long. The sample belongs to a study of control samples from healthy donors and cancer patients. Assay: immunoSEQ multiplex PCR; the TCRdb copy retains only in-frame clones and omits some. Of under 450,000 clones listed, 75% to 95% are singletons. Input material: PBMCs. This chain connects TRBV30 to TRBJ2-7, with TRBD1 matching 8 bases. This sequence originates from a man aged 35 to 55 with head and neck cancer. The CDR3 DNA follows: TGTGCCTGGAGTGACGGACAGGGTAAGCTAACATACGAGCAGTACTTC. Translated: CAWSDGQGKLTYEQYF.